This T cell receptor (beta chain) emerged from a study of PD-L1 blockade in urothelial cancer. Locally advanced or metastatic urothelial carcinoma was diagnosed in the patients. Germline V gives CDR1 MDHEN, CDR2 SYDVKM. The CDR3 spans 15 residues. V lost 5 bases and J lost 5, with 16 bases in between. The authors spiked synthetic TCR analog templates into each PCR. Profiling relied on immunoSEQ multiplex PCR, and the TCRdb table lists in-frame clones only, not all of them. This sample has around 100,000 clones, with roughly 84% found just once. This clonotype was sampled from a man aged 50 or older with urothelial cancer. This specimen was PBMCs, taken around atezolizumab (anti-PD-L1) treatment. The J gene is TRBJ1-5, the V gene TRBV28; D remains unclear. Here the CDR3 reads CASSTRGGGDQPQHF. The CDR3 nucleotides read TGTGCCAGCAGTACTCGAGGAGGCGGGGATCAGCCCCAGCATTTT.